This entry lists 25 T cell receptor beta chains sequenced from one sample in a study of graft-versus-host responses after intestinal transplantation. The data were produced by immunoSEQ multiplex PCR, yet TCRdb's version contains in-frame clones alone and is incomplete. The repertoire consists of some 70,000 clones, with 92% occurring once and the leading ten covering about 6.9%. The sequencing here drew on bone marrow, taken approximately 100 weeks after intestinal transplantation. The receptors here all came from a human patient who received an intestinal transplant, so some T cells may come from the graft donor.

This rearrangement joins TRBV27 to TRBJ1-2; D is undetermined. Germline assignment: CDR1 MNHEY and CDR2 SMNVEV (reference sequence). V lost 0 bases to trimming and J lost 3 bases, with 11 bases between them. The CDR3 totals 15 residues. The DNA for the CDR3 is TGTGCCAGCAGTTTATCGGGATCATCTGACTATGGCTACACCTTC. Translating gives CASSLSGSSDYGYTF.

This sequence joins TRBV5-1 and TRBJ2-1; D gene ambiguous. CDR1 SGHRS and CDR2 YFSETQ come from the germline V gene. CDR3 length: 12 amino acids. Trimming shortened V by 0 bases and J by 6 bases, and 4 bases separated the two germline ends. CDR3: CASSLGGNEQFF. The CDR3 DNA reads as TGCGCCAGCAGCTTGGGCGGCAATGAGCAGTTCTTC.

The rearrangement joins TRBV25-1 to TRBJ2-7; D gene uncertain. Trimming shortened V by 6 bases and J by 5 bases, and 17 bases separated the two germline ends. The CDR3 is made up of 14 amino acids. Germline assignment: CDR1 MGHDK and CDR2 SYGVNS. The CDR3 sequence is CASRTSRPTHEQYF. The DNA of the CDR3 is TGTGCCAGCAGGACGTCTAGACCAACTCACGAGCAGTACTTC.

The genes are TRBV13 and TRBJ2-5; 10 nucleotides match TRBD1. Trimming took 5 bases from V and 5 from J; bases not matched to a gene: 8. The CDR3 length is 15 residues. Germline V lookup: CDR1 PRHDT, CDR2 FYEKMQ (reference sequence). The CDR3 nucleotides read TGTGCCAGCAGCAAATCGACAGGGGGCGGCGAGACCCAGTACTTC. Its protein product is CASSKSTGGGETQYF. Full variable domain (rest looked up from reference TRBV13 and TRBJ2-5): AAGVIQSPRHLIKEKRETATLKCYPIPRHDTVYWYQQGPGQDPQFLISFYEKMQSDKGSIPDRFSAQQFSDYHSELNMSSLELGDSALYFCASSKSTGGGETQYFGPGTRLLVL.

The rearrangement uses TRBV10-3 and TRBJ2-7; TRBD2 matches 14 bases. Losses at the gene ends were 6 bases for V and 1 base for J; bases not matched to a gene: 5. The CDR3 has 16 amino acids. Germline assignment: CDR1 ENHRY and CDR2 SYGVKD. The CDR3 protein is CAISRGLAGDSYEQYF. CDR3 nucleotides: TGTGCCATCAGCCGGGGACTAGCGGGAGATTCCTACGAGCAGTACTTC.

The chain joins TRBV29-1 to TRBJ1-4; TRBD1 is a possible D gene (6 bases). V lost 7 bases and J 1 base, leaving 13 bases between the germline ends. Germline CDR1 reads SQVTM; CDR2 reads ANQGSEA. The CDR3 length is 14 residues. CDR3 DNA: TGCAGCGGGAGGACAGAAGGAACTAATGAAAAACTGTTTTTT. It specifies CSGRTEGTNEKLFF.

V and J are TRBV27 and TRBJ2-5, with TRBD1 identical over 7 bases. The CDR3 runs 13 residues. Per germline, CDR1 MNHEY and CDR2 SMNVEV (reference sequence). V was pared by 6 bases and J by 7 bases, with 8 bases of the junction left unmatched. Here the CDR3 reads CASSLTGVGTQYF. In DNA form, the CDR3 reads TGTGCCAGCAGCCTTACAGGGGTGGGGACCCAGTACTTC.

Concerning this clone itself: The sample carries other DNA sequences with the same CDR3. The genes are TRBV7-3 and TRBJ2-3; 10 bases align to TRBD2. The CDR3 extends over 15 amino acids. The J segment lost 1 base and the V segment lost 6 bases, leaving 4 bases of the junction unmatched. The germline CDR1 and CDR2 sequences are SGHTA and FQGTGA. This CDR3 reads CASSSGTSGTDTQYF. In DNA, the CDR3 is TGTGCCAGCAGTTCGGGGACTAGCGGCACAGATACGCAGTATTTT.

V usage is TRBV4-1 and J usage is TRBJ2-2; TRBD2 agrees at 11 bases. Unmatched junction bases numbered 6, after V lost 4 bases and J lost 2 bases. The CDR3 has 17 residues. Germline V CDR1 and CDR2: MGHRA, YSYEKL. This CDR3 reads CASSLRGLAGNTGELFF. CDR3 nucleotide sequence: TGCGCCAGCAGCCTACGCGGACTAGCGGGCAACACCGGGGAGCTGTTTTTT.

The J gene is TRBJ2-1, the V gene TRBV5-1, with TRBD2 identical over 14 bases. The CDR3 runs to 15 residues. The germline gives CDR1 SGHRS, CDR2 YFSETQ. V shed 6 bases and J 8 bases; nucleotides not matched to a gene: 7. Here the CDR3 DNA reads TGCGCCAGCACTAGGGGACTAGCGGGAGTGGATGAGCAGTTCTTC. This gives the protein CASTRGLAGVDEQFF. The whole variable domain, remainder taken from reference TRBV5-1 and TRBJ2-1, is KAGVTQTPRYLIKTRGQQVTLSCSPISGHRSVSWYQQTPGQGLQFLFEYFSETQRNKGNFPGRFSGRQFSNSRSEMNVSTLELGDSALYLCASTRGLAGVDEQFFGPGTRLTVL.

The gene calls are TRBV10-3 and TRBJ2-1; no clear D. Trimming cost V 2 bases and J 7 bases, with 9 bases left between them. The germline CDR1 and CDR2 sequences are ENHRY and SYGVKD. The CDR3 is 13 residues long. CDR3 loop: CAISEEVRNEQFF. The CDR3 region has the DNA TGTGCCATCAGTGAGGAGGTTAGAAATGAGCAGTTCTTC.

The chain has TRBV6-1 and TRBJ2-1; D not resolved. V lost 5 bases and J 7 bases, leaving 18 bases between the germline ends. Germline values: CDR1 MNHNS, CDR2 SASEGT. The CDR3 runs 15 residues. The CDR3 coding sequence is TGTGCCAGCAGTTCTAGGACGCTGGCAGAGAATGAGCAGTTCTTC. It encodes CASSSRTLAENEQFF.

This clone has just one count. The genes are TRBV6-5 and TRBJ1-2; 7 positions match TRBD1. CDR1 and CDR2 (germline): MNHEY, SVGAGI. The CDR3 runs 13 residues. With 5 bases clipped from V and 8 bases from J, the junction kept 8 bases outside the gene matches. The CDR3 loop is CASSEGGPEGYTF. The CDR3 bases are TGTGCCAGCAGTGAAGGGGGCCCTGAGGGCTACACCTTC.

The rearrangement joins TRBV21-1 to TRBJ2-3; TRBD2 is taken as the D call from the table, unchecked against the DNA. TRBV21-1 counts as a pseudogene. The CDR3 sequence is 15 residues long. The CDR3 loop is CASSKQRGGTDTQYF. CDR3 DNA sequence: TGTGCCAGCAGCAAACAGCGGGGGGGCACAGATACGCAGTATTTT.

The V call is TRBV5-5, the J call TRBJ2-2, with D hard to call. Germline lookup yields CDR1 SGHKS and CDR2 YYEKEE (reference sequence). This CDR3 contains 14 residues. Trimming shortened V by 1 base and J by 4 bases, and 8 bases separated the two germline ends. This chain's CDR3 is CASSLQAGTGELFF. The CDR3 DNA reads TGTGCCAGCAGCTTGCAAGCTGGCACCGGGGAGCTGTTTTTT.

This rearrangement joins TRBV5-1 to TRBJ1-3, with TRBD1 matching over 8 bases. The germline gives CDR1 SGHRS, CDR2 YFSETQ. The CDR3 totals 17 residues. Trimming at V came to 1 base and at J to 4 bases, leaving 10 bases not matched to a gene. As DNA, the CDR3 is TGCGCCAGCAGCTTGCTAGGACAGGGCCCTTTCGGAAACACCATATATTTT. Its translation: CASSLLGQGPFGNTIYF.

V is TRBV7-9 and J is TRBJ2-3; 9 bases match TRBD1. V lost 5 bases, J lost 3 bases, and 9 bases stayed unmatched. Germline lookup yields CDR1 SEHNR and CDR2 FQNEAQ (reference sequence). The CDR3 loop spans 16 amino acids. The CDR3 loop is CASSPGQGTITDTQYF. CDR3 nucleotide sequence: TGTGCCAGCAGCCCAGGACAGGGGACGATAACAGATACGCAGTATTTT.

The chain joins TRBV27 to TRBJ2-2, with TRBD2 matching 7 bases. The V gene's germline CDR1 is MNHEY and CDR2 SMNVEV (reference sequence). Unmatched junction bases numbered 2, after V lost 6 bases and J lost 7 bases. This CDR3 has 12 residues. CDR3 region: CASRGGFGELFF. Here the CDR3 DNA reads TGTGCCAGCAGGGGGGGGTTCGGGGAGCTGTTTTTT.

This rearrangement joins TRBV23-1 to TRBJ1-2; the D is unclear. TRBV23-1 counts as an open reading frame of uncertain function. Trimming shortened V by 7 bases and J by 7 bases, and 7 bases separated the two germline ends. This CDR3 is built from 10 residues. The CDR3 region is CASTRGGYTF. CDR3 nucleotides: TGCGCCAGCACAAGAGGTGGCTACACCTTC.

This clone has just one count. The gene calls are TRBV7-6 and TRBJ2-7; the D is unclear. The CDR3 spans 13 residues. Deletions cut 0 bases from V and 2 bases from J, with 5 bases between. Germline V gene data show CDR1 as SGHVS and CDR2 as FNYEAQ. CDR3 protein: CASSLAGPYEQYF. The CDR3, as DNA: TGTGCCAGCAGCTTAGCGGGCCCCTACGAGCAGTACTTC. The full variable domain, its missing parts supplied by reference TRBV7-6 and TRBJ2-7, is GAGVSQSPRYKVTKRGQDVALRCDPISGHVSLYWYRQALGQGPEFLTYFNYEAQQDKSGLPNDRFSAERPEGSISTLTIQRTEQRDSAMYRCASSLAGPYEQYFGPGTRLTVT.

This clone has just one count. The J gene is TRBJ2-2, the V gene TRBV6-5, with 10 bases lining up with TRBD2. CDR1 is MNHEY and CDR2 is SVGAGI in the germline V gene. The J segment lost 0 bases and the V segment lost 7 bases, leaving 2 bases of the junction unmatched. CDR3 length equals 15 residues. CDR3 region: CASTTSGTNTGELFF. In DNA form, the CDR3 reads TGTGCCAGCACCACTAGCGGGACGAACACCGGGGAGCTGTTTTTT.

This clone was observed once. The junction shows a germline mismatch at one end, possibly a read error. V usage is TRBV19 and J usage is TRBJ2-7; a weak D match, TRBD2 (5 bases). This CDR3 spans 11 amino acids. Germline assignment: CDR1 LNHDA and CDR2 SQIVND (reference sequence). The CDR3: CATSPGDEQYF. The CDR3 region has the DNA TGTGCCACTAGTCCCGGGGACGAGCAGTACTTC.

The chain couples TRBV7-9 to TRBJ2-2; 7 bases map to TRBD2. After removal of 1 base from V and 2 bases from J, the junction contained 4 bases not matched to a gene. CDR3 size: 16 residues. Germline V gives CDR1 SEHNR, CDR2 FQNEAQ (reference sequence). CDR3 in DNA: TGTGCCAGCAGCTTAGAGGCGGGAGTAAACACCGGGGAGCTGTTTTTT. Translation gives CASSLEAGVNTGELFF.

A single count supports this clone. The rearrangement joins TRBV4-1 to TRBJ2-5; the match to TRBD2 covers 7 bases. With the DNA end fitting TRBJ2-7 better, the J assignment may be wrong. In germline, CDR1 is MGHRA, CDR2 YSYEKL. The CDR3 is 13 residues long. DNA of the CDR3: TGCGCCAGCAGCCGCGGGAGATCCTACGAGCAGTACTTC. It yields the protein CASSRGRSYEQYF.

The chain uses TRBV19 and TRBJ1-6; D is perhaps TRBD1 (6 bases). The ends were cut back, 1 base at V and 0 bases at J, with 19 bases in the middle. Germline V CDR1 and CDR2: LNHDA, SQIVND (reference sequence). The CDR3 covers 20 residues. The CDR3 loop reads CASSIGFRDTSSSYNSPLHF. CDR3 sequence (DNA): TGTGCCAGTAGTATAGGCTTCCGGGACACCTCGAGCTCCTATAATTCACCCCTCCACTTT.